The next 5 T cell receptor beta chains were all read from a single sample in a study of cytomegalovirus exposure and HLA in healthy donors. 13 Jbeta primers and 60 Vbeta primers were used for the PCR. Produced via immunoSEQ multiplex PCR; TCRdb's table is partial and in-frame only. The sample gives roughly 96,000 clones, 65% to 80% of which show up once; roughly 15% is in the top ten. Sequencing input: PBMCs. Source of these receptors: a woman in her sixties or seventies in good health and CMV-seropositive.

The CDR3 coding sequence is TGTGCCAGCAGGGGGGGGGCCCAAAGCTATGGCTACACCTTC. This gives the protein CASRGGAQSYGYTF. This chain links TRBV9 with TRBJ1-2; possible D gene TRBD1, 6 bases. CDR1 SGDLS and CDR2 YYNGEE come from the germline V gene. The CDR3 runs 14 residues. V was shortened by 5 bases and J by 4 bases, with 15 bases between the two germline ends.

V is TRBV9 and J is TRBJ2-5; 11 nucleotides match TRBD2. Germline CDR1 SGDLS, CDR2 YYNGEE. CDR3 size: 16 residues. The trim removed 3 bases at V and 5 bases at J, leaving 9 bases unmatched. DNA for the CDR3: TGTGCCAGCAGCGCCCTCGGGACTAGCGGCCGGGAGACCCAGTACTTC. Protein: CASSALGTSGRETQYF.

The CDR3 here is CASSFQLDSQETQYF. The CDR3 DNA sequence: TGCGCCAGCAGCTTCCAACTGGACAGCCAAGAGACCCAGTACTTC. The chain links TRBV5-1 to TRBJ2-5; possibly TRBD1 for D (6 bases). The germline gives CDR1 SGHRS, CDR2 YFSETQ. The V gene lost 2 bases and the J gene lost 1 base, with 12 bases spanning the gap. There are 15 residues in the CDR3.

The V call is TRBV7-3, the J call TRBJ1-6; D not certain. V was trimmed by 5 bases and J by 7 bases, leaving 9 bases between them. The germline gives CDR1 SGHTA, CDR2 FQGTGA. The CDR3 runs to 13 residues. The DNA for the CDR3 is TGTGCCAGCAGCCCTAGTCCCAATTCACCCCTCCACTTT. Translated, it gives CASSPSPNSPLHF.

The gene calls are TRBV7-2 and TRBJ2-7; D ambiguous. V lost 5 bases and J lost 0, with 11 bases in between. Germline V gene data show CDR1 as SGHTA and CDR2 as FQGNSA. The CDR3 contains 14 residues. This chain's CDR3 is CASSDRRSSYEQYF. The CDR3 DNA sequence: TGTGCCAGCAGCGACCGTAGGAGCTCCTACGAGCAGTACTTC.